Sequencing of this T cell receptor beta chain was carried out in a study of blood T cell repertoires in COVID-19 (dated by TCRdb to the early 2020s). For context, the study as a whole: Samples covering the acute and convalescent phases of COVID-19 were provided by collaborators in the United States, Italy and Spain. The prospective study material was composed of cDNA or gDNA derived from T cells, B-cell-depleted T cells, or PBMCs. Subjects who had been exposed to COVID-19, were actively infected with it, or had recovered from it provided the deeply sampled blood TCRbeta repertoires that made up the dataset. The repertoires were made available in a free public database intended to serve as a resource for research on the immune response to SARS-CoV-2. Samples came from the ongoing ImmuneRACE study (first 160 participants) plus 1,254 subjects from 6 global collaborators. Nearly every sample came with metadata listing a de-identified subject ID, COVID-19 status, age in years and sex. Where available, HLA class I and class II types were taken from metadata supplied by the sample provider and were not determined by assay-based typing. General study outcomes and caveats: How much clinical and demographic metadata was included differed by source and by participant, and the metadata was provided uncurated.

TCRbeta CDR3 regions were amplified from genomic DNA by means of the immunoSEQ Assay, a bias-controlled multiplex PCR. The original methods were these. Nucleated cell counts per sample were estimated from amplification of reference gene primers within the assay. To quantify the absolute abundance of each unique TCRbeta CDR3 rearrangement, sequence reads were collapsed and filtered. For each sample, productive Simpson clonality was calculated by taking the square root of Simpson's diversity index across productive rearrangements. Held by TCRdb, this immuneACCESS table contains in-frame sequences only and omits some clones. Under half of the omission traces to an unresolved V gene where checked; the cause of the rest is unknown. The V and J calls and clone size are taken from that table; D and trimming were inferred from the DNA. The sample has around 230,000 clones on record, 75% to 90% of them singletons. Together, the top ten hold about 3.5% of the sample.

A remark on this clone: Its antigen is unknown. No base-level quality is on record; no much larger clone is a single base apart.

Participants in the prospective study were aged roughly 18 to 100 years, lived in about two dozen United States geographic areas, and enrolled through a virtual design. In the prospective study, cohorts were assigned on the basis of participant-reported clinical history obtained from a screening survey and a study questionnaire. In the prospective study, mobile phlebotomists collected whole blood, serum and a nasopharyngeal or oropharyngeal swab from each participant. Over a roughly 2-month period, participants in the prospective study had the option of providing additional blood draws and questionnaires. Before DNA extraction, prospective study blood samples were shipped either frozen or at room temperature. Trimming removed 0 bases from V and 3 bases from J, leaving 10 bases between the germline ends. The germline V gene gives CDR1 as SGDLS and CDR2 as YYNGEE. The CDR3 sequence holds 15 residues, the cysteine and phenylalanine included. The CDR3 DNA has 45 bases and is translated from base 1.

The sequence came from a woman in her forties with acute COVID-19. The sequence links TRBV9 to TRBJ1-5, with TRBD1 as a weak D call on 5 bases. The material sequenced was PBMCs or T cells enriched from blood (not recorded which). CDR3 loop: CASSVGSGINQPQHF. The nucleotide sequence is given as TGTGCCAGCAGCGTAGGCTCAGGGATCAATCAGCCCCAGCATTTT. The CDR3 plus the reference TRBV9 and TRBJ1-5 genes for the other parts give the full variable domain: DSGVTQTPKHLITATGQRVTLRCSPRSGDLSVYWYQQSLDQGLQFLIQYYNGEERAKGNILERFSAQQFPDLHSELNLSSLELGDSALYFCASSVGSGINQPQHFGDGTRLSIL.